Below, one T cell receptor (beta chain) is given with its context. Extracted RNA was reverse transcribed into cDNA, the sequencing template. Assay used: immunoSEQ multiplex PCR; TCRdb lists only in-frame clones, some missing. The table records roughly 100,000 clones, 50% to 75% of them present only once. This sample's treatment: oral pan-JAK inhibitor, 5-10 mg twice daily. This sample is drawn from a study of CD8+ T cells in alopecia areata. Germline lookup yields CDR1 SNHLY and CDR2 FYNNEI. V lost 7 bases to trimming and J lost 7 bases, with 23 bases between them. The CDR3 totals 15 residues. The sample in question was CD8+ T cells sorted from blood, obtained at week 4, from a patient treated with tofacitinib. V is TRBV2 and J is TRBJ2-7; maybe TRBD2 (5 bases). The sequence was collected from a human donor with alopecia areata. The CDR3 coding sequence is TGTGCCAGCAAGGAGGACGGTTGGGTTGCGCGGGAGCAGTACTTC. It codes for CASKEDGWVAREQYF. Filled out from reference TRBV2 and TRBJ2-7, the complete variable domain reads EPEVTQTPSHQVTQMGQEVILRCVPISNHLYFYWYRQILGQKVEFLVSFYNNEISEKSEIFDDQFSVERPDGSNFTLKIRSTKLEDSAMYFCASKEDGWVAREQYFGPGTRLTVT.